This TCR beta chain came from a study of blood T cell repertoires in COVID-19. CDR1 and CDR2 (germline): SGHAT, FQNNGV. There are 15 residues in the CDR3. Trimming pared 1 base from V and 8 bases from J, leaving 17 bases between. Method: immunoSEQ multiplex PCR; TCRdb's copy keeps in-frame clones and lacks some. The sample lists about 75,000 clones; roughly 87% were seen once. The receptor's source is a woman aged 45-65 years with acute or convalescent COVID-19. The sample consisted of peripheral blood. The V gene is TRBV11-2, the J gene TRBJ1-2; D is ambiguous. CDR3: CASSLGYGGEGGYTF. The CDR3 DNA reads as TGTGCCAGCAGCTTAGGGTATGGCGGAGAGGGAGGCTACACCTTC.